A selection of T cell receptor beta chains follows, all from one sample in a study of OX40 agonist ivuxolimab in advanced cancers. Sequenced by immunoSEQ multiplex PCR; TCRdb stores in-frame clones only, minus some. The repertoire holds about 80,000 clones, with around 92% as singletons. The sample was CD4+ or CD8+ T cells sorted from blood, taken in a trial of the OX40 agonist ivuxolimab. Receptors were obtained from an adult with an advanced solid tumor such as melanoma, head and neck, liver or kidney cancer. Each CDR3 is given with its conserved first and last residue. Each record gives: clone size, V gene, D gene, J gene, CDR3 protein, CDR3 DNA. The D gene is left open where the match is weak. The size field is filled for only some rows; it gives once, few, many or a size class.

abundance: .; v_gene: TRBV7-6; d_gene: .; j_gene: TRBJ2-7; CDR3aa: CASSPSGGGIYEQYF; CDR3nt: TGTGCCAGCAGCCCTTCGGGCGGTGGGATATACGAGCAGTACTTC
abundance: .; v_gene: TRBV6-5; d_gene: TRBD1; j_gene: TRBJ1-2; CDR3aa: CASSYSQGATF; CDR3nt: TGTGCCAGCAGTTACTCCCAGGGGGCCACCTTC
abundance: few; v_gene: TRBV6-5; d_gene: .; j_gene: TRBJ2-7; CDR3aa: CASSLPGTDPYEQYF; CDR3nt: TGTGCCAGCAGCTTGCCCGGGACTGACCCCTACGAGCAGTACTTC
abundance: .; v_gene: TRBV27; d_gene: .; j_gene: TRBJ2-7; CDR3aa: CASSLVGTQNEQYF; CDR3nt: TGTGCCAGCAGTTTGGTCGGGACACAAAACGAGCAGTACTTC
abundance: .; v_gene: TRBV29-1; d_gene: .; j_gene: TRBJ2-1; CDR3aa: CSVGGANNEQFF; CDR3nt: TGCAGCGTCGGCGGGGCTAACAATGAGCAGTTCTTC
abundance: .; v_gene: TRBV9; d_gene: TRBD1; j_gene: TRBJ2-1; CDR3aa: CASSVPGTGVLHEQFF; CDR3nt: TGTGCCAGCAGCGTACCCGGGACAGGCGTCCTGCATGAGCAGTTCTTC
abundance: .; v_gene: TRBV15; d_gene: .; j_gene: TRBJ1-1; CDR3aa: CATSRTANTEAFF; CDR3nt: TGTGCCACCAGCAGAACAGCGAACACTGAAGCTTTCTTT
abundance: once; v_gene: TRBV6-5; d_gene: .; j_gene: TRBJ2-1; CDR3aa: CASSYGLAYNEQFF; CDR3nt: TGTGCCAGCAGTTACGGCCTCGCTTACAATGAGCAGTTCTTC
abundance: once; v_gene: TRBV11-2; d_gene: .; j_gene: TRBJ2-2; CDR3aa: CASSPQGHLNTGELFF; CDR3nt: TGTGCCAGCAGCCCCCAGGGACACCTAAACACCGGGGAGCTGTTTTTT
abundance: .; v_gene: TRBV30; d_gene: .; j_gene: TRBJ2-3; CDR3aa: CAWSVPTGRTDTQYF; CDR3nt: TGTGCCTGGAGTGTACCGACAGGCCGCACAGATACGCAGTATTTT
abundance: .; v_gene: TRBV4-1; d_gene: TRBD1; j_gene: TRBJ2-7; CDR3aa: CASSQEVITGAYYEQYF; CDR3nt: TGCGCCAGCAGCCAAGAAGTCATAACAGGGGCTTACTACGAGCAGTACTTC
abundance: .; v_gene: TRBV6-4; d_gene: .; j_gene: TRBJ2-1; CDR3aa: CASSEDGTSYNEQFF; CDR3nt: TGTGCCAGCAGTGAGGACGGTACCTCCTACAATGAGCAGTTCTTC
abundance: .; v_gene: TRBV2; d_gene: .; j_gene: TRBJ2-7; CDR3aa: CASSGAAYYEQYF; CDR3nt: TGTGCCAGCAGTGGTGCAGCCTACTACGAGCAGTACTTC
abundance: .; v_gene: TRBV11-2; d_gene: .; j_gene: TRBJ1-3; CDR3aa: CASSFRPGNTIYF; CDR3nt: TGTGCCAGCAGCTTTCGTCCAGGAAACACCATATATTTT
abundance: .; v_gene: TRBV7-2; d_gene: .; j_gene: TRBJ2-5; CDR3aa: CASSLGTVRIQETQYF; CDR3nt: TGTGCCAGCAGCTTAGGGACAGTTCGCATCCAAGAGACCCAGTACTTC
abundance: .; v_gene: TRBV7-3; d_gene: .; j_gene: TRBJ2-5; CDR3aa: CATQETQYF; CDR3nt: TGTGCCACCCAAGAGACCCAGTACTTC
abundance: .; v_gene: TRBV11-3; d_gene: TRBD1; j_gene: TRBJ2-7; CDR3aa: CASSGQGYEQYF; CDR3nt: TGTGCCAGCTCGGGACAGGGCTACGAGCAGTACTTC
abundance: once; v_gene: TRBV6-5; d_gene: TRBD1; j_gene: TRBJ1-6; CDR3aa: CASSGQGRNSPLHF; CDR3nt: TGTGCCAGCAGTGGACAGGGGAGGAATTCACCCCTCCACTTT
abundance: .; v_gene: TRBV4-1; d_gene: .; j_gene: TRBJ2-7; CDR3aa: CASSHRDTSYEQYF; CDR3nt: TGCGCCAGCAGCCACCGGGACACCAGCTACGAGCAGTACTTC
abundance: once; v_gene: TRBV4-1; d_gene: TRBD2; j_gene: TRBJ2-1; CDR3aa: CASSPGTNTYNEQFF; CDR3nt: TGCGCCAGCAGCCCCGGGACTAACACATACAATGAGCAGTTCTTC
abundance: .; v_gene: TRBV10-2; d_gene: TRBD1; j_gene: TRBJ1-6; CDR3aa: CASGTGANSPLHF; CDR3nt: TGCGCCAGTGGGACAGGGGCCAATTCACCCCTCCACTTT
abundance: .; v_gene: TRBV4-1; d_gene: TRBD2; j_gene: TRBJ2-7; CDR3aa: CASSQDPGLAGGLNEQYF; CDR3nt: TGCGCCAGCAGCCAAGATCCTGGACTAGCGGGGGGGCTTAACGAGCAGTACTTC
abundance: .; v_gene: TRBV2; d_gene: TRBD1; j_gene: TRBJ2-3; CDR3aa: CASDRGMEDTQYF; CDR3nt: TGTGCCAGCGACAGGGGAATGGAAGATACGCAGTATTTT
abundance: .; v_gene: TRBV6-1; d_gene: TRBD2; j_gene: TRBJ2-3; CDR3aa: CASSDVSGVWDTQYF; CDR3nt: TGTGCCAGCAGTGATGTCAGCGGGGTTTGGGATACGCAGTATTTT
abundance: .; v_gene: TRBV5-4; d_gene: .; j_gene: TRBJ2-1; CDR3aa: CASSLGQGPYNEQFF; CDR3nt: TGTGCCAGCAGCTTGGGGCAGGGACCCTACAATGAGCAGTTCTTC
abundance: .; v_gene: TRBV7-2; d_gene: .; j_gene: TRBJ1-1; CDR3aa: CASSSPQGTYTEAFF; CDR3nt: TGTGCCAGCAGCTCCCCACAGGGTACTTACACTGAAGCTTTCTTT
abundance: .; v_gene: TRBV5-1; d_gene: .; j_gene: TRBJ1-2; CDR3aa: CASSFLGRVDFNYGYTF; CDR3nt: TGCGCCAGCAGCTTCCTTGGCAGGGTGGATTTCAACTATGGCTACACCTTC
abundance: .; v_gene: TRBV7-6; d_gene: .; j_gene: TRBJ1-2; CDR3aa: CASSSPQFYGYTF; CDR3nt: TGTGCCAGCAGCTCCCCACAATTTTATGGCTACACCTTC
abundance: .; v_gene: TRBV6-1; d_gene: TRBD2; j_gene: TRBJ2-1; CDR3aa: CASSEAALAGGYNEQFF; CDR3nt: TGTGCCAGCAGTGAAGCAGCCCTAGCGGGGGGCTACAATGAGCAGTTCTTC
abundance: .; v_gene: TRBV9; d_gene: TRBD1; j_gene: TRBJ1-6; CDR3aa: CASSVGFRGPSPLHF; CDR3nt: TGTGCCAGCAGCGTAGGTTTCAGGGGGCCTTCACCCCTCCACTTT
abundance: .; v_gene: TRBV4-3; d_gene: TRBD1; j_gene: TRBJ2-7; CDR3aa: CASSQDGTVGYEQYF; CDR3nt: TGCGCCAGCAGCCAAGACGGGACAGTGGGATACGAGCAGTACTTC
abundance: .; v_gene: TRBV6-5; d_gene: .; j_gene: TRBJ2-7; CDR3aa: CASSPTGYEQYF; CDR3nt: TGTGCCAGCAGTCCGACTGGATACGAGCAGTACTTC
abundance: .; v_gene: TRBV7-2; d_gene: TRBD1; j_gene: TRBJ1-1; CDR3aa: CASSLVTGGSEAFF; CDR3nt: TGTGCCAGCAGCTTAGTGACAGGGGGTTCTGAAGCTTTCTTT
abundance: .; v_gene: TRBV10-1; d_gene: TRBD1; j_gene: TRBJ2-1; CDR3aa: CASSETGGQGWNEQFF; CDR3nt: TGCGCCAGCAGTGAAACCGGGGGACAGGGATGGAATGAGCAGTTCTTC
abundance: .; v_gene: TRBV30; d_gene: .; j_gene: TRBJ1-2; CDR3aa: CAWAFGTDYGYTF; CDR3nt: TGTGCCTGGGCGTTCGGGACGGACTATGGCTACACCTTC
abundance: .; v_gene: TRBV7-9; d_gene: TRBD2; j_gene: TRBJ2-3; CDR3aa: CASSDTSRTSGKGDTQYF; CDR3nt: TGTGCCAGCAGCGACACCTCGAGGACTAGCGGGAAGGGGGATACGCAGTATTTT
abundance: .; v_gene: TRBV5-4; d_gene: .; j_gene: TRBJ2-7; CDR3aa: CASSLEQGYEQYF; CDR3nt: TGTGCCAGCAGCTTGGAACAGGGCTACGAGCAGTACTTC
abundance: .; v_gene: TRBV7-3; d_gene: .; j_gene: TRBJ2-5; CDR3aa: CASSPFSGSAPETQYF; CDR3nt: TGTGCCAGCAGCCCATTCTCGGGCTCCGCTCCAGAGACCCAGTACTTC
abundance: .; v_gene: TRBV20-1; d_gene: TRBD1; j_gene: TRBJ2-7; CDR3aa: CSAVPGGQYF; CDR3nt: TGCAGTGCAGTACCAGGGGGGCAGTACTTC
abundance: .; v_gene: TRBV11-2; d_gene: .; j_gene: TRBJ2-1; CDR3aa: CASSQFSYNEQFF; CDR3nt: TGTGCCAGCAGCCAATTTTCCTACAATGAGCAGTTCTTC
abundance: .; v_gene: TRBV7-9; d_gene: .; j_gene: TRBJ1-4; CDR3aa: CASSQLDVVVTNEKLFF; CDR3nt: TGTGCCAGCAGCCAGCTGGACGTCGTGGTTACTAATGAAAAACTGTTTTTT
abundance: .; v_gene: TRBV7-9; d_gene: .; j_gene: TRBJ2-7; CDR3aa: CASSLGPGARESYEQYF; CDR3nt: TGTGCCAGCAGCTTGGGCCCCGGGGCCAGGGAGTCCTACGAGCAGTACTTC
abundance: .; v_gene: TRBV29-1; d_gene: .; j_gene: TRBJ2-3; CDR3aa: CSVAGERTDTQYF; CDR3nt: TGCAGCGTTGCCGGGGAGCGCACAGATACGCAGTATTTT
abundance: .; v_gene: TRBV5-1; d_gene: .; j_gene: TRBJ2-7; CDR3aa: CASSLTGGTYEQYF; CDR3nt: TGCGCCAGCAGTCTCACGGGGGGCACCTACGAGCAGTACTTC
abundance: .; v_gene: TRBV13; d_gene: .; j_gene: TRBJ1-1; CDR3aa: CASSLPDGRTEAFF; CDR3nt: TGTGCCAGCAGCTTACCGGACGGCCGGACTGAAGCTTTCTTT
abundance: .; v_gene: TRBV11-2; d_gene: TRBD1; j_gene: TRBJ2-7; CDR3aa: CASSPGQAYEQYF; CDR3nt: TGTGCCAGCAGCCCCGGACAGGCCTACGAGCAGTACTTC
abundance: .; v_gene: TRBV5-1; d_gene: TRBD2; j_gene: TRBJ2-1; CDR3aa: CASSSGLAGGSSYNEQFF; CDR3nt: TGCGCCAGCAGCTCCGGACTAGCGGGGGGCAGCTCCTACAATGAGCAGTTCTTC
abundance: once; v_gene: TRBV5-6; d_gene: TRBD2; j_gene: TRBJ2-1; CDR3aa: CASSLTSGGPYYYNEQFF; CDR3nt: TGTGCCAGCAGCTTGACTAGCGGGGGGCCGTATTACTACAATGAGCAGTTCTTC
abundance: .; v_gene: TRBV4-1; d_gene: TRBD1; j_gene: TRBJ1-2; CDR3aa: CASSQAGGLEGYIF; CDR3nt: TGCGCCAGCAGCCAAGCAGGGGGGTTGGAGGGCTACATCTTC
abundance: .; v_gene: TRBV19; d_gene: TRBD1; j_gene: TRBJ1-4; CDR3aa: CASSIGSGTATPFEKLFF; CDR3nt: TGTGCCAGTAGTATAGGATCGGGGACAGCCACGCCTTTTGAAAAACTGTTTTTT
abundance: .; v_gene: TRBV11-2; d_gene: .; j_gene: TRBJ1-2; CDR3aa: CASSLDPWTFDGYTF; CDR3nt: TGTGCCAGCAGCTTAGATCCGTGGACCTTCGATGGCTACACCTTC
abundance: .; v_gene: TRBV11-3; d_gene: .; j_gene: TRBJ2-1; CDR3aa: CASSREGGDHNEQFF; CDR3nt: TGTGCCAGCAGCCGAGAGGGGGGAGACCACAATGAGCAGTTCTTC